The 19 T cell receptor beta chains in this list originate from one sample, sequenced in a study of blood T cells in healthy people across ages. A second PCR, run for roughly 7 to 12 cycles, used a sample-barcoded 5' primer plus a J-beta primer mix. TCRdb re-called the 5' RACE reads with MiXCR, one entry per CDR3 protein. This repertoire shows about 940,000 distinct CDR3 sequences, 48% found once; its top ten account for about an eighth. Sequencing input: blood. These receptors were taken from a man younger than 45 in good health.

This clonotype was seen a handful of times. The rearrangement links TRBV20-1 to TRBJ1-2; D is unresolved. Germline V gene sequence: CDR1 DFQATT, CDR2 SNEGSKA (reference sequence). V was pared by 2 bases and J by 1 base, with 11 bases between. The CDR3 covers 14 residues. The CDR3: CSARSLRVNYGYTF. CDR3 in DNA: TGCAGTGCTAGATCTTTAAGGGTTAACTATGGCTACACCTTC.

The chain uses TRBV4-1 and TRBJ2-3; unclear D gene. The ends were cut back, 3 bases at V and 6 bases at J, with 22 bases in the middle. Germline V gene sequence: CDR1 MGHRA, CDR2 YSYEKL. The CDR3 runs to 17 residues. The CDR3 spells CASSQETQTVRRDTQYF. The CDR3, as DNA: TGCGCCAGCAGCCAGGAAACCCAGACCGTACGTCGGGATACGCAGTATTTT.

The chain couples TRBV29-1 to TRBJ2-5, with D unresolved. V was cut by 3 bases and J by 1 base, with 6 bases left in between. This CDR3 has 12 residues. CDR1 SQVTM and CDR2 ANQGSEA come from the germline V gene. CDR3 DNA: TGCAGCGTTGATTCAGTCCAAGAGACCCAGTACTTC. Its translation: CSVDSVQETQYF.

There are a few counts of this clonotype. The rearrangement joins TRBV11-3 to TRBJ1-2; a weak D match, TRBD1 (5 bases). V lost 5 bases and J 3 bases, leaving 16 bases between the germline ends. CDR1 is SGHNT and CDR2 is YENEEA in the germline V gene. This CDR3 is 15 amino acids long. The CDR3 here is CASSLSGEGYYGYTF. CDR3 coding DNA: TGTGCCAGCAGCCTATCGGGGGAAGGGTACTATGGCTACACCTTC.

The chain joins TRBV21-1 to TRBJ2-7. TRBV21-1 is annotated as a pseudogene. CDR3 length: 15 residues. CDR3 DNA: TGTGCCAGCAGCAAAGTGCCGGGGACCTCCTACGAGCAGTACTTC. Protein: CASSKVPGTSYEQYF.

This clonotype was detected only a few times. The J gene is TRBJ2-1, the V gene TRBV3-1; D ambiguous. Germline loops: CDR1 LGHDT, CDR2 YNNKEL (reference sequence). This CDR3 spans 12 amino acids. V was cut by 1 base and J by 8 bases, with 6 bases left in between. CDR3: CASSQVSHEQFF. The CDR3 DNA is TGTGCCAGCAGCCAAGTTTCGCATGAGCAGTTCTTC.

J is TRBJ2-7 and V is TRBV29-1, with D maybe TRBD2 (6 bases). This CDR3 comprises 13 residues. The germline V gene has CDR1 SQVTM and CDR2 ANQGSEA. V was pared by 4 bases and J by 3 bases, with 13 bases between. The CDR3 coding sequence is TGCAGCGTTGCGGTAGCGGAGTTCTACGAGCAGTACTTC. This encodes CSVAVAEFYEQYF.

The chain joins TRBV28 to TRBJ2-1; 11 nucleotides match TRBD2. This CDR3 contains 17 residues. J was trimmed by 8 bases and V by 6 bases; bases with no gene match: 15. Germline V gives CDR1 MDHEN, CDR2 SYDVKM. The CDR3 spells CASSRAGALAGDDEQFF. In DNA form, the CDR3 reads TGTGCCAGCAGCCGGGCGGGGGCACTAGCGGGGGACGATGAGCAGTTCTTC.

The rearrangement uses TRBV6-5 and TRBJ1-4; possible D gene TRBD1, 5 bases. With 4 bases removed from V and 4 bases from J, the gap between germline ends came to 22 bases. Per germline, CDR1 MNHEY and CDR2 SVGAGI. The CDR3 length is 18 residues. CDR3 DNA: TGTGCCAGCAGTTTGGGCTGGGGCAGCGGAACGTTTAATGAAAAACTGTTTTTT. Amino acid sequence: CASSLGWGSGTFNEKLFF.

The chain employs TRBV12-3 or TRBV12-4 and TRBJ2-3, with D tentatively TRBD2 (6 bases). CDR3 length: 15 amino acids. The ends were cut back, 8 bases at V and 2 bases at J, with 17 bases in the middle. The CDR3: CASALRDSPTDTQYF. The CDR3, as DNA: TGTGCCAGCGCTTTACGGGACTCACCCACAGATACGCAGTATTTT.

This clonotype was counted only a few times. The chain uses TRBV6-6 and TRBJ2-3; 11 nucleotides agree with TRBD1. The germline V gene has CDR1 MNHNY and CDR2 SVGAGI (reference sequence). V gave up 5 bases and J gave up 4 bases; unmatched junction bases: 11. This CDR3 region has 17 residues. The DNA of the CDR3 is TGTGCCAGCAGTCCCCAACATGAGGGACAGGGGGCAGATACGCAGTATTTT. Protein sequence: CASSPQHEGQGADTQYF.

This clonotype was observed a few times. The V and J genes are TRBV11-2 and TRBJ2-3, with 8 bases aligning to TRBD2. This CDR3 region has 15 residues. The germline V gene encodes CDR1 SGHAT and CDR2 FQNNGV. V trimming: 4 bases; J trimming: 3 bases; junction bases outside the gene matches: 6. CDR3 DNA sequence: TGTGCCAGCAGCTCTCCCGGGACTAGGACAGATACGCAGTATTTT. Amino acid sequence: CASSSPGTRTDTQYF. Variable domain in full (rest from reference TRBV11-2 and TRBJ2-3): EAGVAQSPRYKIIEKRQSVAFWCNPISGHATLYWYQQILGQGPKLLIQFQNNGVVDDSQLPKDRFSAERLKGVDSTLKIQPAKLEDSAVYLCASSSPGTRTDTQYFGPGTRLTVL.

The chain links TRBV20-1 to TRBJ2-1; 8 bases line up with TRBD2. Germline loops: CDR1 DFQATT, CDR2 SNEGSKA (reference sequence). Trimming removed 3 bases from V and 0 bases from J; junction bases left unmatched: 4. This CDR3 is 15 amino acids long. CDR3 nucleotide sequence: TGCAGTGCTAGCGGGGGGGGAACCTCCTACAATGAGCAGTTCTTC. It specifies CSASGGGTSYNEQFF.

The chain carries TRBV20-1 and TRBJ1-2, with D perhaps TRBD1 (5 bases). Germline-derived CDR1 and CDR2 are DFQATT and SNEGSKA (reference sequence). The length of the CDR3 is 14 residues. Deletions cut 2 bases from V and 4 bases from J, with 14 bases between. The CDR3 DNA sequence: TGCAGTGCTAGAAAACCGGGACTCAGCTATGGCTACACCTTC. Residues: CSARKPGLSYGYTF.

Remarks on this clonotype: A much larger clone lies one base from this, so it may be a read error. J is TRBJ2-5 and V is TRBV10-2; 11 positions match TRBD2. CDR3 size: 13 residues. The germline gives CDR1 WSHSY, CDR2 SAAADI. V lost 4 bases to trimming and J lost 11 bases; unmatched junction nucleotides: 6. CDR3 DNA sequence: TGCGCCAGCAGTGGACTAGCGGGGTACAAGCAGTACTTC. It specifies CASSGLAGYKQYF.

This clonotype has a handful of counts. The rearrangement joins TRBV4-1 to TRBJ2-1, with D unclear. Trimming pared 0 bases from V and 9 bases from J, leaving 15 bases between. Germline-derived CDR1 and CDR2 are MGHRA and YSYEKL. CDR3 length: 15 amino acids. The CDR3 region is CASSQERPGNGEQFF. The CDR3 DNA follows: TGCGCCAGCAGCCAAGAACGTCCAGGTAACGGTGAGCAGTTCTTC.

This chain links TRBV4-1 with TRBJ1-1; D is unresolved. The germline CDR1 and CDR2 sequences are MGHRA and YSYEKL. The ends were cut back, 3 bases at V and 1 base at J, with 24 bases in the middle. This CDR3 comprises 19 residues. DNA of the CDR3: TGCGCCAGCAGCCACCCCTCGACCCCCACCCGGTCGGGGAACACTGAAGCTTTCTTT. As protein: CASSHPSTPTRSGNTEAFF.

This rearrangement joins TRBV5-8 to TRBJ2-2, with 7 bases matching TRBD1. The J segment lost 7 bases and the V segment lost 2 bases, leaving 5 bases of the junction unmatched. The germline V gene has CDR1 SGHTS and CDR2 YDEGEE. The CDR3 has 14 residues. This chain's CDR3 is CASSLATGIGELFF. DNA for the CDR3: TGTGCCAGCAGCTTAGCGACAGGGATCGGGGAGCTGTTTTTT.

The chain couples TRBV29-1 to TRBJ2-1; D not resolved. Germline CDR1 reads SQVTM; CDR2 reads ANQGSEA. The V and J ends lost 0 bases and 0 bases respectively, with 12 bases between them. CDR3 length: 16 amino acids. CDR3 DNA sequence: TGCAGCGTTGAAGATCGTAGGGCGAGCTCCTACAATGAGCAGTTCTTC. It encodes CSVEDRRASSYNEQFF.